One sample yielded the 26 T cell receptor beta chains listed below, sequenced in a study of shared clonotypes between healthy human individuals. Using immunoSEQ multiplex PCR, the repertoire was profiled, and TCRdb retains in-frame clones only, with some absent. The table lists a few million clones, around nine tenths of them singletons, with under 0.15% in the top ten. The sequencing input was naive CD4+ T cells sorted from blood. Specified subset: CD45RA+ positively selected. The receptors were sampled from a man younger than 30 in good health.

The chain couples TRBV5-1 to TRBJ2-7; TRBD2 aligns across 11 bases. CDR3 size: 15 residues. The ends lost 3 bases at V and 5 bases at J; junction bases unmatched: 7. Germline lookup yields CDR1 SGHRS and CDR2 YFSETQ. The DNA for the CDR3 is TGCGCCAGCAGCTCCCTTAGCGGGAGGGCGAACGAGCAGTACTTC. It yields the protein CASSSLSGRANEQYF.

The rearrangement joins TRBV7-2 to TRBJ2-5, with a possible D match to TRBD1 (7 bases). This CDR3 is 15 amino acids long. CDR1 is SGHTA, CDR2 FQGNSA, per germline. Between the trimmed V and J ends, which lost 1 base and 9 bases, there was a span of 18 bases. This CDR3 reads CASSLGQGGFDSQYF. The CDR3 DNA reads TGTGCCAGCAGCTTAGGACAGGGAGGATTTGATTCCCAGTACTTC.

This chain joins TRBV10-3 and TRBJ2-7, with 8 bases identical to TRBD2. The germline CDR1 and CDR2 sequences are ENHRY and SYGVKD. V trimming: 6 bases; J trimming: 0 bases; junction bases outside the gene matches: 7. The CDR3 is 15 amino acids. CDR3 protein: CAIRSGLAPSYEQYF. The DNA for the CDR3 is TGTGCCATCAGGAGCGGACTAGCTCCCTCCTACGAGCAGTACTTC.

This clone was seen a few times. V gene TRBV7-9 combines with J gene TRBJ1-6; TRBD1 matches 7 bases. Germline CDR1 and CDR2: SEHNR and FQNEAQ (reference sequence). The junction had 10 bases not matched to a gene; V was cut back by 5 bases and J by 6 bases. The CDR3 contains 16 residues. CDR3 bases: TGTGCCAGCAGCACCCTCAGACAGGGTCTTAATTCACCCCTCCACTTT. Translation gives CASSTLRQGLNSPLHF.

DNA of the CDR3: TGCGCCAGCAGCCAATCCCTGGACAGGCGAAAAACCTACGAGCAGTACTTC. Its protein product is CASSQSLDRRKTYEQYF. The chain recombines TRBV4-1 with TRBJ2-7; TRBD1 aligns across 7 bases. The CDR3 is made up of 17 amino acids. The V gene's germline CDR1 is MGHRA and CDR2 YSYEKL. V shed 2 bases and J 2 bases; nucleotides not matched to a gene: 12.

CDR3 DNA: TGTGCCAGCAGTTACTCGATGGGACAGGGGACGGAGACCCAGTACTTC. Protein: CASSYSMGQGTETQYF. The chain carries TRBV6-5 and TRBJ2-5; 10 bases agree with TRBD1. V shed 0 bases, J shed 5 bases, and the junction held 6 bases outside the gene matches. The germline V gene has CDR1 MNHEY and CDR2 SVGAGI. The CDR3 consists of 16 residues.

The CDR3 here is CASSFQGAHEQFF. As DNA, the CDR3 is TGTGCCAGCAGCTTTCAGGGGGCCCATGAGCAGTTCTTC. The chain has TRBV7-9 and TRBJ2-1; 8 positions match TRBD1. The CDR3 consists of 13 residues. Losses at the gene ends were 3 bases for V and 8 bases for J; bases not matched to a gene: 3. The V gene's germline CDR1 is SEHNR and CDR2 FQNEAQ (reference sequence).

The chain combines TRBV6-6 with TRBJ1-2; D is uncertain. CDR3 size: 12 residues. In germline, CDR1 is MNHNY, CDR2 SVGAGI (reference sequence). With 0 bases removed from V and 4 bases from J, the gap between germline ends came to 3 bases. CDR3: CASSYSAYGYTF. The CDR3 coding sequence is TGTGCCAGCAGTTACTCGGCCTATGGCTACACCTTC.

CDR3 bases: TGCGCCAGCGAGCAGCGGACACCGAACACCGGGGAGCTGTTTTTT. It encodes CASEQRTPNTGELFF. The V and J genes are TRBV10-2 and TRBJ2-2; D could derive from TRBD1 or TRBD2 (5 bases each). CDR1 is WSHSY and CDR2 is SAAADI in the germline V gene. CDR3 length: 15 amino acids. The V end lost 8 bases, the J end lost 0 bases, and 13 bases lay between the germline ends.

The rearrangement joins TRBV6-1 to TRBJ2-2, with TRBD2 matching over 8 bases. Germline-derived CDR1 and CDR2 are MNHNS and SASEGT. This CDR3 has 14 residues. J was trimmed by 4 bases and V by 8 bases; bases with no gene match: 6. CDR3 sequence (DNA): TGTGCCAGCGAGGCGGGGGGCCTCACCGGGGAGCTGTTTTTT. The encoded protein is CASEAGGLTGELFF.

J is TRBJ1-2 and V is TRBV2; perhaps TRBD1 as D (6 bases). V lost 7 bases, J lost 3 bases, and 15 bases lay in between. Per germline, CDR1 SNHLY and CDR2 FYNNEI. The CDR3 contains 14 residues. CDR3 bases: TGTGCCAGCATGGAGCCGGGACACTACTATGGCTACACCTTC. This translates into CASMEPGHYYGYTF.

The gene calls are TRBV28 and TRBJ1-2; 9 bases fit TRBD1. This CDR3 contains 15 residues. Germline V gene data show CDR1 as MDHEN and CDR2 as SYDVKM. Trimming at V came to 5 bases and at J to 6 bases, leaving 10 bases not matched to a gene. CDR3 sequence (DNA): TGTGCCAGCAGTCCCCGGGGACAGGGTATCCATGGCTACACCTTC. This sequence encodes CASSPRGQGIHGYTF.

The chain uses TRBV25-1 and TRBJ1-2; D is ambiguous. This CDR3 is 16 amino acids long. Germline values: CDR1 MGHDK, CDR2 SYGVNS. V was clipped by 3 bases and J by 8 bases, with 22 bases between them. The CDR3 is CASSDEGSPAGYGYTF. CDR3 DNA: TGTGCCAGCAGTGATGAGGGTTCGCCAGCTGGGTACGGCTACACCTTC.

This clone was found once. The chain links TRBV30 to TRBJ1-2, with D tentatively TRBD1 (6 bases). V gave up 5 bases and J gave up 2 bases, with 12 bases separating them. Per germline, CDR1 GTSNPN and CDR2 SVGIG (reference sequence). CDR3 size: 13 residues. CDR3: CAWSDTGNYGYTF. The CDR3 DNA reads as TGTGCCTGGTCCGATACAGGGAACTATGGCTACACCTTC.

CDR3 in amino acids: CASSRRGGRNYEQYF. CDR3 in DNA: TGTGCCAGCAGCCGTCGTGGGGGGAGAAACTACGAGCAGTACTTC. The rearrangement joins TRBV7-9 to TRBJ2-7, with D perhaps matching TRBD2 (6 bases). The CDR3 has 15 amino acids. Germline V lookup: CDR1 SEHNR, CDR2 FQNEAQ (reference sequence). V was shortened by 5 bases and J by 3 bases, with 17 bases between the two germline ends.

To note about this clone: One end of the junction varies from germline; a read error may be responsible. The chain links TRBV7-7 to TRBJ1-1; D remains unclear. Germline lookup yields CDR1 SSHAT and CDR2 FNYEAQ (reference sequence). The CDR3 totals 15 residues. The CDR3 protein is CASSLGRYWNTEAFF. The CDR3 DNA is TGTGCTAGCAGCTTGGGCAGGTACTGGAACACTGAAGCTTTCTTT.

This clone was counted a few times. This specimen includes other DNA sequences encoding the same CDR3. The chain combines TRBV29-1 with TRBJ1-1, with D unclear. In germline, CDR1 is SQVTM, CDR2 ANQGSEA. The CDR3 runs to 11 residues. V lost 6 bases to trimming and J lost 1 base, with 6 bases between them. DNA of the CDR3: TGCAGCGTGAGACCGAACACTGAAGCTTTCTTT. Translation gives CSVRPNTEAFF. The complete variable domain, with remaining parts taken from reference TRBV29-1 and TRBJ1-1, reads SAVISQKPSRDICQRGTSLTIQCQVDSQVTMMFWYRQQPGQSLTLIATANQGSEATYESGFVIDKFPISRPNLTFSTLTVSNMSPEDSSIYLCSVRPNTEAFFGQGTRLTVV.

This rearrangement joins TRBV28 to TRBJ2-7, with D unresolved. Germline V lookup: CDR1 MDHEN, CDR2 SYDVKM. With 10 bases removed from V and 0 bases from J, the gap between germline ends came to 13 bases. The CDR3 covers 13 residues. The DNA of the CDR3 is TGTGCCACCGTAGAGGATCCCTCCTACGAGCAGTACTTC. Residues: CATVEDPSYEQYF. Filled out from reference TRBV28 and TRBJ2-7, the complete variable domain reads DVKVTQSSRYLVKRTGEKVFLECVQDMDHENMFWYRQDPGLGLRLIYFSYDVKMKEKGDIPEGYSVSREKKERFSLILESASTNQTSMYLCATVEDPSYEQYFGPGTRLTVT.

This sequence joins TRBV2 and TRBJ2-7; 7 positions match TRBD1. Germline lookup yields CDR1 SNHLY and CDR2 FYNNEI. The CDR3 totals 13 residues. Trimming removed 5 bases from V and 5 bases from J; junction bases left unmatched: 6. The CDR3 sequence is CASSYRGGNEQYF. The CDR3 region has the DNA TGTGCCAGCAGTTACAGGGGCGGTAACGAGCAGTACTTC.

Regarding this clone: Other DNA sequences in this sample translate to the same CDR3. J is TRBJ1-2 and V is TRBV28; D uncertain. Germline CDR1 reads MDHEN; CDR2 reads SYDVKM. The CDR3 contains 12 residues. Trimming stripped 5 bases from V and 4 bases from J, with 8 bases between. This chain's CDR3 is CASSPAGYGYTF. The CDR3 nucleotides are TGTGCCAGCAGTCCCGCAGGCTATGGCTACACCTTC.

The chain recombines TRBV28 with TRBJ2-3, with 10 nucleotides matching TRBD2. This CDR3 has 17 amino acids. V was pared by 6 bases and J by 3 bases, with 12 bases of the junction left unmatched. From germline, CDR1 is MDHEN and CDR2 SYDVKM. CDR3 sequence (DNA): TGTGCCAGCAGCCCCTTAGGACTAGCGGTTTTTACAGATACGCAGTATTTT. This codes for CASSPLGLAVFTDTQYF.

The V call is TRBV11-2, the J call TRBJ2-5, with no clear D. The ends were cut back, 5 bases at V and 7 bases at J, with 8 bases in the middle. The CDR3 totals 11 residues. The germline V gene encodes CDR1 SGHAT and CDR2 FQNNGV. The CDR3 is CASSDPGTQYF. The CDR3 coding sequence is TGTGCCAGCAGCGACCCGGGGACCCAGTACTTC.

This chain connects TRBV4-1 to TRBJ2-7; possibly TRBD2 for D (7 bases). CDR3 length: 15 amino acids. Germline V gene lookup returns CDR1 MGHRA and CDR2 YSYEKL. V was cut by 1 base and J by 2 bases, with 12 bases left in between. The CDR3 loop reads CASSQGMGGPYEQYF. CDR3 DNA sequence: TGCGCCAGCAGCCAAGGAATGGGGGGGCCCTACGAGCAGTACTTC.

J is TRBJ2-2 and V is TRBV6-5; TRBD1 agrees at 7 bases. CDR1 is MNHEY, CDR2 SVGAGI, per germline. Trimming took 6 bases from V and 13 from J; bases not matched to a gene: 8. This CDR3 region has 12 residues. CDR3 protein: CASSRRGLGLFF. The CDR3 DNA is TGTGCCAGCAGCCGCAGGGGGTTGGGGCTGTTTTTT.

The chain joins TRBV5-1 to TRBJ2-1, with D unresolved. Germline V gene lookup returns CDR1 SGHRS and CDR2 YFSETQ. This CDR3 spans 18 amino acids. V was shortened by 4 bases and J by 4 bases, with 24 bases between the two germline ends. CDR3 amino acids: CASSPGRHEIVAYNEQFF. The CDR3, as DNA: TGCGCCAGCAGCCCAGGCCGACACGAGATTGTTGCGTACAATGAGCAGTTCTTC.

Of note for this clone: The junction does not match germline at one end; this may be a read error. This rearrangement joins TRBV7-7 to TRBJ2-5, with TRBD1 matching 7 bases. The CDR3 runs 15 residues. The germline gives CDR1 SSHAT, CDR2 FNYEAQ (reference sequence). Here the CDR3 reads CASSLDRAGQETQYF. The CDR3 DNA is TGTGCTAGCAGCTTAGACAGGGCAGGCCAAGAGACCCAGTACTTC.